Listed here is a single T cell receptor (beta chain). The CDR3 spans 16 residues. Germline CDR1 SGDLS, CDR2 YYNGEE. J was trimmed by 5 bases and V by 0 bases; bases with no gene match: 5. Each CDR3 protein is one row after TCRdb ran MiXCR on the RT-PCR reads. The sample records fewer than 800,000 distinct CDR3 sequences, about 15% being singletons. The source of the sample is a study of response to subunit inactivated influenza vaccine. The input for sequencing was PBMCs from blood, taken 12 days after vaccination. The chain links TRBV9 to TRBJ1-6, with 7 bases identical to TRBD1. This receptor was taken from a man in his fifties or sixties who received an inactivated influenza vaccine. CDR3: CASSVGPTGNNSPLHF. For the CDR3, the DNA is TGTGCCAGCAGCGTAGGACCGACAGGGAATAATTCACCCCTCCACTTT.